This entry lists 26 T cell receptor beta chains sequenced from one sample in a study of blood T cells in healthy people across ages. Combining a sample-barcoded 5' primer with a J-beta primer mix, a second PCR ran for roughly 7 to 12 cycles. Using its own MiXCR run on the 5' RACE reads, TCRdb lists one record per CDR3 protein. The sample includes hundreds of thousands of distinct CDR3 sequences, 35% to 50% of them seen just once. Sequencing was done on a sample of blood. Source of these receptors: a man aged 80 or over in good health.

This clonotype has just a few counts. This chain uses TRBV2 with TRBJ2-5; D is perhaps TRBD2 (7 bases). CDR3 size: 13 residues. CDR1 SNHLY and CDR2 FYNNEI come from the germline V gene. With 6 bases removed from V and 12 bases from J, the gap between germline ends came to 20 bases. CDR3 sequence (DNA): TGTGCCAGCAGCCGCGGGGGCCAGACCGGGGAGTACTTC. Translated: CASSRGGQTGEYF. Full variable domain (remainder filled in from reference TRBV2 and TRBJ2-5): EPEVTQTPSHQVTQMGQEVILRCVPISNHLYFYWYRQILGQKVEFLVSFYNNEISEKSEIFDDQFSVERPDGSNFTLKIRSTKLEDSAMYFCASSRGGQTGEYFGPGTRLLVL.

In its sample, this clonotype was seen a few times. It may be a read error: a sequence one base away is much more abundant. V gene TRBV12-3 or TRBV12-4 combines with J gene TRBJ2-1; the D gene is possibly TRBD1 (5 bases). The J call may be faulty, since TRBJ2-7 better matches the DNA end. The CDR3 runs to 15 residues. The DNA for the CDR3 is TGTGCCAGCAGTCCCGATAGGGGCTCCTACAATGAGCAGTACTTC. This translates into CASSPDRGSYNEQYF.

The chain has TRBV10-3 and TRBJ2-5; a possible D gene is TRBD1 (5 bases). CDR1 and CDR2 from the germline V gene are ENHRY and SYGVKD. The V end was cut by 8 bases, the J end by 4 bases, with 14 bases between. The CDR3 length is 13 residues. The CDR3 DNA is TGTGCCATCGCCGAACAGGAAGGAGAGACCCAGTACTTC. The encoded protein is CAIAEQEGETQYF.

This clonotype was seen at least ten times. The chain carries TRBV7-2 and TRBJ2-5, with unresolved D. Trimming removed 0 bases from V and 1 base from J, with 9 bases in between. Germline V gene sequence: CDR1 SGHTA, CDR2 FQGNSA. This CDR3 has 15 residues. The CDR3 protein is CASSLAIDRQETQYF. The CDR3 nucleotides read TGTGCCAGCAGCTTAGCAATTGACCGCCAAGAGACCCAGTACTTC.

The CDR3, as DNA: TGTGCCAGCAGACGGGCTAGCGGGACAGATACGCAGTATTTT. This encodes CASRRASGTDTQYF. This chain uses TRBV3-1 with TRBJ2-3, with 8 bases fitting TRBD2. Trimming took 6 bases from V and 3 from J; bases not matched to a gene: 5. Germline lookup yields CDR1 LGHDT and CDR2 YNNKEL (reference sequence). The CDR3 runs to 14 residues.

This clonotype showed up many times. The chain is built from TRBV6-2 or TRBV6-3 and TRBJ2-7, with D perhaps matching TRBD2 (6 bases). The V and J ends lost 2 bases and 2 bases respectively, with 10 bases between them. The germline CDR1 and CDR2 sequences are MNHEY and SVGEGT. The CDR3 totals 14 residues. This CDR3 is CASSYLRGAYEQYF. The CDR3 DNA sequence: TGTGCCAGCAGTTACCTCCGCGGGGCCTACGAGCAGTACTTC.

The V call is TRBV27, the J call TRBJ2-1; the D gene is possibly TRBD1 (5 bases). CDR1 is MNHEY and CDR2 is SMNVEV in the germline V gene (reference sequence). This CDR3 region has 14 residues. Trimming took off 2 bases at V and 10 bases at J, with 15 bases between the two ends. The CDR3 nucleotides are TGTGCCAGCAGTTTACGGTACAGGTTCAACGAGCAGTTCTTC. Protein sequence: CASSLRYRFNEQFF.

This chain connects TRBV20-1 to TRBJ2-1; 10 bases map to TRBD2. Germline assignment: CDR1 DFQATT and CDR2 SNEGSKA (reference sequence). The CDR3 sequence is 17 residues long. V lost 2 bases to trimming and J lost 4 bases; unmatched junction nucleotides: 11. The CDR3 loop reads CSARQRRGSGGYNEQFF. CDR3 nucleotides: TGCAGTGCTAGACAACGCAGGGGTAGCGGGGGGTACAATGAGCAGTTCTTC.

This clonotype was found a few times. This rearrangement joins TRBV7-2 to TRBJ2-3; 10 bases align to TRBD2. The CDR3 consists of 18 residues. CDR1 is SGHTA and CDR2 is FQGNSA in the germline V gene. The ends lost 2 bases at V and 4 bases at J; junction bases unmatched: 12. CDR3 residues: CASSLYQRGGSVADTQYF. The CDR3, as DNA: TGTGCCAGCAGCTTATATCAGCGGGGGGGAAGTGTCGCAGATACGCAGTATTTT.

This clonotype was counted many times. V and J are TRBV6-2 or TRBV6-3 and TRBJ2-7; D not certain. The CDR3 has 12 residues. The germline CDR1 and CDR2 sequences are MNHEY and SVGEGT. Trimming stripped 5 bases from V and 4 bases from J, with 9 bases between. CDR3 in DNA: TGTGCCAGCAGTCGAATCAGGTACGAGCAGTACTTC. Translated: CASSRIRYEQYF.

The chain is built from TRBV11-3 and TRBJ2-7; maybe TRBD2 (6 bases). With the DNA end fitting TRBJ2-5 better, the J assignment may be wrong. Per germline, CDR1 SGHNT and CDR2 YENEEA. This CDR3 contains 14 residues. The CDR3 region has the DNA TGTGCCAGCAACCGACGGGGGAGTCAAGAGACCCAGTACTTC. It codes for CASNRRGSQETQYF.

This chain links TRBV24-1 with TRBJ2-5, with D perhaps given as TRBD1 or TRBD2 (6 bases each). The CDR3 is 16 residues long. Per the germline V gene, CDR1 is KGHDR and CDR2 is SFDVKD. Trimming stripped 3 bases from V and 4 bases from J, with 17 bases between. Written as DNA, the CDR3 is TGTGCCACCAGTGATCCCTTTGGGGGGCTTTTAGAGACCCAGTACTTC. Amino acid sequence: CATSDPFGGLLETQYF.

Concerning this clonotype: A much larger clonotype is one base distant, so this may be a read error. The genes are TRBV20-1 and TRBJ2-1; possibly TRBD1 for D (5 bases). The DNA end is more similar to TRBJ2-7, so the J call may be wrong. The germline CDR1 and CDR2 sequences are DFQATT and SNEGSKA (reference sequence). This CDR3 is 10 amino acids long. The CDR3 DNA sequence: TGCAGGGCTGCGGACAATGAGCAGTACTTC. Translation gives CRAADNEQYF.

This clonotype was counted ten times or more. This chain links TRBV5-1 with TRBJ1-1; 9 nucleotides line up with TRBD1. CDR1 is SGHRS, CDR2 YFSETQ, per germline. V shed 0 bases, J shed 1 base, and the junction held 4 bases outside the gene matches. The CDR3 length is 16 residues. The CDR3 loop reads CASSLGDRARNTEAFF. CDR3 DNA: TGCGCCAGCAGCTTGGGGGACAGGGCCCGGAACACTGAAGCTTTCTTT.

This clonotype was counted only a few times. The chain has TRBV6-5 and TRBJ2-1, with 8 bases lining up with TRBD1. Germline CDR1 MNHEY, CDR2 SVGAGI. The CDR3 has 13 residues. The V and J ends lost 8 bases and 8 bases, in that order; junction bases with no gene match: 8. DNA for the CDR3: TGTGCCAGCTTAGGACAGGGTATCCATGAGCAGTTCTTC. Translation: CASLGQGIHEQFF.

In this sample, this clonotype turned up a few times. The chain links TRBV7-9 to TRBJ1-4; D is undetermined. Germline CDR1 and CDR2: SEHNR and FQNEAQ (reference sequence). There are 12 residues in the CDR3. The ends were cut back, 6 bases at V and 6 bases at J, with 8 bases in the middle. The CDR3 DNA is TGTGCCAGCAGGAAATTGGATGAAAAACTGTTTTTT. It is translated as CASRKLDEKLFF.

V is TRBV5-1 and J is TRBJ2-3, with unresolved D. Trimming pared 5 bases from V and 5 bases from J, leaving 9 bases between. This CDR3 has 12 residues. CDR1 is SGHRS, CDR2 YFSETQ, per germline. The CDR3 loop is CASREVGDTQYF. DNA for the CDR3: TGCGCCAGCAGGGAAGTGGGAGATACGCAGTATTTT.

This clonotype came up a few times. CDR3 bases: TGTGCCAGCAGCTTTGCTACTTCTAGGGAGCAGTACTTC. Protein sequence: CASSFATSREQYF. The rearrangement uses TRBV7-8 and TRBJ2-7; D is undetermined. The CDR3 contains 13 residues. Trimming removed 3 bases from V and 7 bases from J, with 13 bases in between. Per the germline V gene, CDR1 is SGHVS and CDR2 is FQNEAQ. Full variable domain (rest looked up from reference TRBV7-8 and TRBJ2-7): GAGVSQSPRYKVAKRGQDVALRCDPISGHVSLFWYQQALGQGPEFLTYFQNEAQLDKSGLPSDRFFAERPEGSVSTLKIQRTQQEDSAVYLCASSFATSREQYFGPGTRLTVT.

The rearrangement links TRBV20-1 to TRBJ2-4; 7 positions agree with TRBD1. Germline assignment: CDR1 DFQATT and CDR2 SNEGSKA (reference sequence). The CDR3 runs to 14 residues. The V and J ends lost 3 bases and 3 bases, in that order; junction bases with no gene match: 5. CDR3: CSARRQGGKNIQYF. CDR3 bases: TGCAGTGCTAGGAGACAGGGTGGCAAAAACATTCAGTACTTC.

The V gene is TRBV2, the J gene TRBJ2-1; D remains unclear. The germline CDR1 and CDR2 sequences are SNHLY and FYNNEI. V was clipped by 8 bases and J by 3 bases, with 11 bases between them. The CDR3 loop spans 13 amino acids. In nucleotides, the CDR3 is TGTGCCAGCCTCCGGAGAGACTACAATGAGCAGTTCTTC. The encoded protein is CASLRRDYNEQFF. The variable domain in full, completed from reference TRBV2 and TRBJ2-1, reads EPEVTQTPSHQVTQMGQEVILRCVPISNHLYFYWYRQILGQKVEFLVSFYNNEISEKSEIFDDQFSVERPDGSNFTLKIRSTKLEDSAMYFCASLRRDYNEQFFGPGTRLTVL.

This clonotype was counted a few times. The chain uses TRBV2 and TRBJ2-3; the D gene could be TRBD1 or TRBD2 (5 bases each). The germline CDR1 and CDR2 sequences are SNHLY and FYNNEI. The CDR3 has 14 amino acids. The V gene lost 8 bases and the J gene lost 4 bases, with 16 bases spanning the gap. Here the CDR3 DNA reads TGTGCCAGCCACAGGCTAGCTGGAGCAGATACGCAGTATTTT. Amino acids: CASHRLAGADTQYF.

This clonotype was seen only once. The rearrangement joins TRBV10-3 to TRBJ2-1, with 8 bases fitting TRBD1. With V trimmed by 4 bases and J by 15 bases, 11 bases remained unmatched. This CDR3 comprises 13 residues. CDR1 ENHRY and CDR2 SYGVKD come from the germline V gene. The CDR3 DNA is TGTGCCATCAGTGGGGACAGGACTTGGAGGCGGTTCTTC. This translates into CAISGDRTWRRFF.

This clonotype was seen repeatedly, ten times or more. The rearrangement joins TRBV7-9 to TRBJ1-4; 7 bases agree with TRBD1. The CDR3 totals 16 residues. V shed 3 bases, J shed 0 bases, and the junction held 4 bases outside the gene matches. CDR1 SEHNR and CDR2 FQNEAQ come from the germline V gene (reference sequence). The DNA for the CDR3 is TGTGCCAGCAGCTTTACCGGGACAGCAACTAATGAAAAACTGTTTTTT. Residues: CASSFTGTATNEKLFF.

The CDR3 sequence: CASSDPPGNTIYF. The CDR3 DNA reads TGTGCCAGCAGCGACCCGCCTGGAAACACCATATATTTT. V is TRBV11-2 and J is TRBJ1-3; D is undetermined. In germline, CDR1 is SGHAT, CDR2 FQNNGV. The V gene lost 5 bases and the J gene lost 2 bases, with 7 bases spanning the gap. The CDR3 length is 13 residues.

The sample holds a few counts of this clonotype. The chain joins TRBV3-1 to TRBJ2-2; a possible D gene is TRBD1 (5 bases). CDR1 and CDR2 from the germline V gene are LGHDT and YNNKEL (reference sequence). The CDR3 consists of 13 residues. V was trimmed by 2 bases and J by 4 bases, leaving 5 bases between them. In nucleotides, the CDR3 is TGTGCCAGCAGCCAACAGGGCACCGGGGAGCTGTTTTTT. It encodes CASSQQGTGELFF.

This clonotype appeared a few times. This CDR3 is CASSSPTGRGGSIQYF. CDR3 coding DNA: TGTGCCAGCAGTTCGCCAACAGGGAGGGGGGGGAGCATTCAGTACTTC. The chain couples TRBV27 to TRBJ2-7; D is perhaps TRBD2 (7 bases). The J call is doubtful: the DNA matches TRBJ2-4 better. This CDR3 is built from 16 residues. CDR1 is MNHEY, CDR2 SMNVEV, per germline (reference sequence).